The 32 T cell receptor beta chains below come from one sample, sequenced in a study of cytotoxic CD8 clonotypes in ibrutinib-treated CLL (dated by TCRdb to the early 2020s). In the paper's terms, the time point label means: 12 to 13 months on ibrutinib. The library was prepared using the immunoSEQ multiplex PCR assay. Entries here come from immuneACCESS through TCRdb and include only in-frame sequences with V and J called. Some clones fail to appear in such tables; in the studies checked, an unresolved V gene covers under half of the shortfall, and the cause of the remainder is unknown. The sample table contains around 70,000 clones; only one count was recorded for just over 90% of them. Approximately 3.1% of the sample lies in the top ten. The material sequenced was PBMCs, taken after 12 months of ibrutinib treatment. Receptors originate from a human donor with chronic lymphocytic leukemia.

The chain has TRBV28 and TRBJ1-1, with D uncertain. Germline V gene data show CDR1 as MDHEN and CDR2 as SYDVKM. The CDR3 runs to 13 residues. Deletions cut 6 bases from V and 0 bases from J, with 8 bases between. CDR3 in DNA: TGTGCCAGCAGACAGATAATGAACACTGAAGCTTTCTTT. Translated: CASRQIMNTEAFF.

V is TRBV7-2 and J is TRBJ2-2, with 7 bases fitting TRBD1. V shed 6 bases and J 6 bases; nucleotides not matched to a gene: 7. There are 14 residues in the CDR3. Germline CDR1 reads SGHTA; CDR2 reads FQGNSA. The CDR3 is CASRRQGLAGELFF. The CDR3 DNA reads TGTGCCAGCAGACGACAGGGTCTGGCCGGGGAGCTGTTTTTT.

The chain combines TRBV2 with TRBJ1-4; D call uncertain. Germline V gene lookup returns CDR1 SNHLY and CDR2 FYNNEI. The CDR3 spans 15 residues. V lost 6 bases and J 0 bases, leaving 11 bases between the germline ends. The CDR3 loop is CASRSGTTTNEKLFF. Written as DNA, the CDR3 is TGTGCCAGCAGGTCAGGCACTACAACTAATGAAAAACTGTTTTTT. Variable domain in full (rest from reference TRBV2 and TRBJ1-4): EPEVTQTPSHQVTQMGQEVILRCVPISNHLYFYWYRQILGQKVEFLVSFYNNEISEKSEIFDDQFSVERPDGSNFTLKIRSTKLEDSAMYFCASRSGTTTNEKLFFGSGTQLSVL.

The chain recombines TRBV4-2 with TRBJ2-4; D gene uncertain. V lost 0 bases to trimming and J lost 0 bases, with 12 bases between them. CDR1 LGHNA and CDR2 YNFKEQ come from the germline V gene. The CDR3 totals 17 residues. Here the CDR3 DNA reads TGTGCCAGCAGCCAAGATCTAAATGTGCCAGCCAAAAACATTCAGTACTTC. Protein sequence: CASSQDLNVPAKNIQYF.

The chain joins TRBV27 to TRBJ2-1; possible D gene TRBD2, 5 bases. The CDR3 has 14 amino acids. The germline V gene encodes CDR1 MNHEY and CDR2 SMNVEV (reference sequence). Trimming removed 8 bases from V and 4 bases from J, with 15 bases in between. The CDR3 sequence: CASLGLRGYNEQFF. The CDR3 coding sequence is TGTGCCAGCCTAGGACTCCGGGGTTACAATGAGCAGTTCTTC.

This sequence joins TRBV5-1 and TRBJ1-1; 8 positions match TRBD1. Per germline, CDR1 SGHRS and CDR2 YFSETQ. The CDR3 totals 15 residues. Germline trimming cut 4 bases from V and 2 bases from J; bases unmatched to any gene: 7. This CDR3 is CASSRGTGENTEAFF. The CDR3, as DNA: TGCGCCAGCAGCCGCGGGACAGGAGAAAACACTGAAGCTTTCTTT.

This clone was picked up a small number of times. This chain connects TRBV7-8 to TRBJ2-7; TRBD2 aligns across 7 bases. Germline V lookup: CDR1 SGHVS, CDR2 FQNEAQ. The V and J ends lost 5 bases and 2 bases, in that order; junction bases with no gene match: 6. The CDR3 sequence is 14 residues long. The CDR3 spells CASSPRTRAYEQYF. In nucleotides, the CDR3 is TGTGCCAGCAGCCCTAGGACTAGGGCCTACGAGCAGTACTTC. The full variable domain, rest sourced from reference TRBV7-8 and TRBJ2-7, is GAGVSQSPRYKVAKRGQDVALRCDPISGHVSLFWYQQALGQGPEFLTYFQNEAQLDKSGLPSDRFFAERPEGSVSTLKIQRTQQEDSAVYLCASSPRTRAYEQYFGPGTRLTVT.

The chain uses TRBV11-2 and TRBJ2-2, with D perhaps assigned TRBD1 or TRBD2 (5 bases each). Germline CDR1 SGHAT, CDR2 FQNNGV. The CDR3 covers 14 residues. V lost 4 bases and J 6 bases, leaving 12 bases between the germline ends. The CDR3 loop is CASSYVGDAGELFF. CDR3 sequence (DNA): TGTGCCAGCAGCTATGTGGGGGACGCCGGGGAGCTGTTTTTT.

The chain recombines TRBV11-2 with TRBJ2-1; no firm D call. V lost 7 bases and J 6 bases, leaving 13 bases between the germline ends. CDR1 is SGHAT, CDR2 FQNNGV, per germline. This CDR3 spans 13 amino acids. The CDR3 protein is CASTLITGNEQFF. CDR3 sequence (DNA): TGTGCCAGCACCCTGATCACGGGCAATGAGCAGTTCTTC.

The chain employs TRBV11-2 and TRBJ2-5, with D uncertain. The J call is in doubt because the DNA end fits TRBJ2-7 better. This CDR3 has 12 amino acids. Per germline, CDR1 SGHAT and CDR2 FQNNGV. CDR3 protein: CASSLAEYEQYF. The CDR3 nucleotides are TGTGCCAGCAGCTTAGCAGAATACGAGCAGTACTTC.

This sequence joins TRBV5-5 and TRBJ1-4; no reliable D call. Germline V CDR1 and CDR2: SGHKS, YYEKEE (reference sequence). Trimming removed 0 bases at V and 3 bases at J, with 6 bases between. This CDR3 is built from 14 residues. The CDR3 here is CASSLVGSNEKLFF. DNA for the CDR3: TGTGCCAGCAGCTTGGTCGGATCTAATGAAAAACTGTTTTTT.

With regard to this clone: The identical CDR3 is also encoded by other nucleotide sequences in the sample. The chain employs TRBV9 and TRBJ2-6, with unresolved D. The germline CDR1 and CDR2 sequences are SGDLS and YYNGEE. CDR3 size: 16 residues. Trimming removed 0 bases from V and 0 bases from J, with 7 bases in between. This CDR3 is CASSVVEGSGANVLTF. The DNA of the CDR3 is TGTGCCAGCAGCGTAGTAGAAGGCTCTGGGGCCAACGTCCTGACTTTC.

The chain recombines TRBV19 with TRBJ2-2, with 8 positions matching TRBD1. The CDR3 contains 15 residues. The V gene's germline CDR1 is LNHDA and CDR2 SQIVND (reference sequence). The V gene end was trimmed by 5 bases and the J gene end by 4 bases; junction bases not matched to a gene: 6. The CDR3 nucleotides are TGTGCCAGTAGTTCGGACAGGGTTCGCACCGGGGAGCTGTTTTTT. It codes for CASSSDRVRTGELFF.

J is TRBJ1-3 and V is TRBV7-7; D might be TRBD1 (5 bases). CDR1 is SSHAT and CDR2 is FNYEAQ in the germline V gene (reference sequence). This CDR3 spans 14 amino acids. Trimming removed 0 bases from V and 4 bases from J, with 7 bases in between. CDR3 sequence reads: CASSLAGDGNTIYF. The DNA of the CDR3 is TGTGCCAGCAGCTTAGCAGGGGACGGAAACACCATATATTTT.

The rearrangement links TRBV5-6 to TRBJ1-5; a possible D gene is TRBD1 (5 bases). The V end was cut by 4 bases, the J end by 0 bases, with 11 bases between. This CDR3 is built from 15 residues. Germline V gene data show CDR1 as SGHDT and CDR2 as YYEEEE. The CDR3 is CASSQGLDSNQPQHF. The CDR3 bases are TGTGCCAGCAGCCAGGGCTTAGATAGCAATCAGCCCCAGCATTTT.

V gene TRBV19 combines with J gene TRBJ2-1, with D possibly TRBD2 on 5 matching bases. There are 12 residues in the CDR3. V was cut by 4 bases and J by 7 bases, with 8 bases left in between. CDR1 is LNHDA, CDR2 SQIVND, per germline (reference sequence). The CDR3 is CASSTIANEQFF. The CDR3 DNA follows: TGTGCCAGTAGTACCATAGCGAATGAGCAGTTCTTC.

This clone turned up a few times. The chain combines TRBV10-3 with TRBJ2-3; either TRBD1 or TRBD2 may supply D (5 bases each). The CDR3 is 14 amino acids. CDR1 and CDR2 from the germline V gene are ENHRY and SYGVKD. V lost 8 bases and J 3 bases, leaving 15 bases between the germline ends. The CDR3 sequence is CAIGDRTETDTQYF. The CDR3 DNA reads TGTGCCATCGGGGACCGGACGGAGACAGATACGCAGTATTTT.

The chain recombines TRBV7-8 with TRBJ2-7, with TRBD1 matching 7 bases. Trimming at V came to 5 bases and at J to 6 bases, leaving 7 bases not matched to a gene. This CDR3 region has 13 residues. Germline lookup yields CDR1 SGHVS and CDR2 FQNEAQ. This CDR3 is CASSPQGQSEQYF. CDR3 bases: TGTGCCAGCAGCCCACAGGGACAGTCCGAGCAGTACTTC.

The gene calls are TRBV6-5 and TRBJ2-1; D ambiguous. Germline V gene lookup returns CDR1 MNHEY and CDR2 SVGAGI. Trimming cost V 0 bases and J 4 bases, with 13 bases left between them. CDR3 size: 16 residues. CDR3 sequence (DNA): TGTGCCAGCAGTTACTCGAGAGTAAATTCATACAATGAGCAGTTCTTC. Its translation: CASSYSRVNSYNEQFF.

CDR3 sequence: CASSSGWATEAFF. CDR3 DNA: TGTGCCAGCAGCTCGGGGTGGGCCACTGAAGCTTTCTTT. The gene calls are TRBV7-9 and TRBJ1-1; D remains ambiguous. Trimming pared 4 bases from V and 4 bases from J, leaving 10 bases between. This CDR3 region has 13 residues. Germline V gene lookup returns CDR1 SEHNR and CDR2 FQNEAQ (reference sequence).

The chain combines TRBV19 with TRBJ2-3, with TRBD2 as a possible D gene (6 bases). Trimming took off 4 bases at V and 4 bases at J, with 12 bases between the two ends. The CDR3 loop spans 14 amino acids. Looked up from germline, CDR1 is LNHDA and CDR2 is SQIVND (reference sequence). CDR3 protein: CASSNQRAPDTQYF. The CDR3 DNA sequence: TGTGCCAGTAGTAATCAGCGGGCCCCAGATACGCAGTATTTT.

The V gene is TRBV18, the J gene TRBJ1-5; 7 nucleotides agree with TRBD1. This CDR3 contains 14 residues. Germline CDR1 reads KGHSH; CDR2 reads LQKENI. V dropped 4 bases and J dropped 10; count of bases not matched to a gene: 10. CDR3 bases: TGTGCCAGCTCACGAATGACAGGGATTGGTCCCCAGCATTTT. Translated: CASSRMTGIGPQHF.

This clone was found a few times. CDR3 amino acids: CASSLNPNTGELFF. CDR3 DNA sequence: TGTGCCAGCAGCTTAAATCCGAACACCGGGGAGCTGTTTTTT. This chain uses TRBV7-2 with TRBJ2-2; D gene unclear. CDR1 SGHTA and CDR2 FQGNSA come from the germline V gene. The CDR3 covers 14 residues. V was clipped by 2 bases and J by 0 bases, with 4 bases between them.

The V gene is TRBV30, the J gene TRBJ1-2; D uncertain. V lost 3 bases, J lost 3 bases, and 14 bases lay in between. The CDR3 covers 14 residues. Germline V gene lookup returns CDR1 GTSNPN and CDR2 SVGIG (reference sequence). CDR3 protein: CAWRLGRKDYGYTF. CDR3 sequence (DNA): TGTGCCTGGAGGCTGGGGAGAAAGGACTATGGCTACACCTTC.

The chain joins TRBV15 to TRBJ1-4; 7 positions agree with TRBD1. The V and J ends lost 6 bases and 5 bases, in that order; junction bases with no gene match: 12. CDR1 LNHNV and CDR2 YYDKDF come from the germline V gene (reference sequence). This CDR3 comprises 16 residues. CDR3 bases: TGTGCCACCAGTAAGGGGGAGGGACAGCTCAATGAAAAACTGTTTTTT. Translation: CATSKGEGQLNEKLFF.

CDR3 bases: TGTGCCAGCAGATTCCGGGACAGCAACACTGAAGCTTTCTTT. Translated, it gives CASRFRDSNTEAFF. The chain has TRBV2 and TRBJ1-1; TRBD1 matches 7 bases. The germline CDR1 and CDR2 sequences are SNHLY and FYNNEI. This CDR3 comprises 14 residues. Losses at the gene ends were 6 bases for V and 2 bases for J; bases not matched to a gene: 6.

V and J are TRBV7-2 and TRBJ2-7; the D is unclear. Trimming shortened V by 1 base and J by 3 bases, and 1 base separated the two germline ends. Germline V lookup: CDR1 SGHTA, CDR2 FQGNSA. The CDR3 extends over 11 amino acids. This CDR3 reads CASSLVYEQYF. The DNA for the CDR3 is TGTGCCAGCAGCTTAGTCTACGAGCAGTACTTC.

In DNA form, the CDR3 reads TGTGCCAGCAGCGTTAGCGGGAGCACAGATACGCAGTATTTT. This translates into CASSVSGSTDTQYF. The chain couples TRBV7-2 to TRBJ2-3; TRBD2 matches at 7 bases. The CDR3 sequence is 14 residues long. Germline V CDR1 and CDR2: SGHTA, FQGNSA. The V segment lost 5 bases and the J segment 0 bases; nucleotides outside the gene matches: 2. Full variable domain (missing parts from reference TRBV7-2 and TRBJ2-3): GAGVSQSPSNKVTEKGKDVELRCDPISGHTALYWYRQSLGQGLEFLIYFQGNSAPDKSGLPSDRFSAERTGGSVSTLTIQRTQQEDSAVYLCASSVSGSTDTQYFGPGTRLTVL.

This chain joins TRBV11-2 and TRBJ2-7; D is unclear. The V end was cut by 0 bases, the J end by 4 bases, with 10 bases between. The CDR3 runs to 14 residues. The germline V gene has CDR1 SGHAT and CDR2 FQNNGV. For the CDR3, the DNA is TGTGCCAGCAGCTTAGATCTGATGGGTTACGAGCAGTACTTC. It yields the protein CASSLDLMGYEQYF.

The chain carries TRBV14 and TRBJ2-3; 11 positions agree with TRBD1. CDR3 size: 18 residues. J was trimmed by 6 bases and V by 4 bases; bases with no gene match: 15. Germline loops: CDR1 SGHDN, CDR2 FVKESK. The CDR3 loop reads CASSRKPVGTGGSDTQYF. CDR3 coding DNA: TGTGCCAGCAGCCGGAAACCTGTCGGGACAGGGGGATCCGATACGCAGTATTTT.

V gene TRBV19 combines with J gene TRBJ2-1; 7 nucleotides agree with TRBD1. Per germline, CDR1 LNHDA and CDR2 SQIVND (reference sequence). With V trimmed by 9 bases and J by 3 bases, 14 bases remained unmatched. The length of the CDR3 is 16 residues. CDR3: CASLPSEGAGYNEQFF. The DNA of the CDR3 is TGTGCCAGCTTACCGTCTGAGGGGGCGGGCTACAATGAGCAGTTCTTC.

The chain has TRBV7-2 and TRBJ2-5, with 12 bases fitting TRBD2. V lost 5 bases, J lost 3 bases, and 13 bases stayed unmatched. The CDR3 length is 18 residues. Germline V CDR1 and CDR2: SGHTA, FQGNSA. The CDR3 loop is CASSLRTSGKSAEETQYF. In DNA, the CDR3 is TGTGCCAGCAGCCTTCGGACTAGCGGGAAGTCAGCCGAAGAGACCCAGTACTTC.